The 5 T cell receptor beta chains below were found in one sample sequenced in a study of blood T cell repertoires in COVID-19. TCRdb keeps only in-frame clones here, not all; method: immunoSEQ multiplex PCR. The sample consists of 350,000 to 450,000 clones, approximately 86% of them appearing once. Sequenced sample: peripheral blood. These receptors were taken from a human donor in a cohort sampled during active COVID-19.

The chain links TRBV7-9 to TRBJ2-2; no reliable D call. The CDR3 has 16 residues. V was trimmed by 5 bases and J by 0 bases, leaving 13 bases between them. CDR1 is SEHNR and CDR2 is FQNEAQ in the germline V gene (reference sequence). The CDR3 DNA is TGTGCCAGCAGCCATCGATCGACTTCGAACACCGGGGAGCTGTTTTTT. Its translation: CASSHRSTSNTGELFF.

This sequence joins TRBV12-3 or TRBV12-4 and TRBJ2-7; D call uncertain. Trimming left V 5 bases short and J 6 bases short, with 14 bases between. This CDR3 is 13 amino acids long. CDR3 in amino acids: CASSPTRSPEQYF. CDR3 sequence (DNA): TGTGCCAGCAGTCCTACCCGATCTCCCGAGCAGTACTTC.

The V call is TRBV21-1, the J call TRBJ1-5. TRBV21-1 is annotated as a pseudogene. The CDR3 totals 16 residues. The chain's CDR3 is CASSNGRGGTAQPQHF. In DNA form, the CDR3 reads TGTGCCAGCAGCAACGGAAGGGGAGGGACGGCTCAGCCCCAGCATTTT.

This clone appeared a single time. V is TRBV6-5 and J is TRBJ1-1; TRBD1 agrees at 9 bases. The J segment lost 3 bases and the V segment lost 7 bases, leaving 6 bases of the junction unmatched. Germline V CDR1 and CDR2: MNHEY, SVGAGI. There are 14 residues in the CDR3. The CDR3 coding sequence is TGTGCCAGCACTAACAGGGGGCCGTACACTGAAGCTTTCTTT. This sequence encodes CASTNRGPYTEAFF.

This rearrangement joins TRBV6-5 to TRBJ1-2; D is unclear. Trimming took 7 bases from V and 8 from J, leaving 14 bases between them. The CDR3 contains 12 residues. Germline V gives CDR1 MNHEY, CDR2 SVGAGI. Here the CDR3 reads CASTLSRLGYTF. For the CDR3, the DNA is TGTGCCAGCACCCTCTCCCGACTCGGCTACACCTTC.